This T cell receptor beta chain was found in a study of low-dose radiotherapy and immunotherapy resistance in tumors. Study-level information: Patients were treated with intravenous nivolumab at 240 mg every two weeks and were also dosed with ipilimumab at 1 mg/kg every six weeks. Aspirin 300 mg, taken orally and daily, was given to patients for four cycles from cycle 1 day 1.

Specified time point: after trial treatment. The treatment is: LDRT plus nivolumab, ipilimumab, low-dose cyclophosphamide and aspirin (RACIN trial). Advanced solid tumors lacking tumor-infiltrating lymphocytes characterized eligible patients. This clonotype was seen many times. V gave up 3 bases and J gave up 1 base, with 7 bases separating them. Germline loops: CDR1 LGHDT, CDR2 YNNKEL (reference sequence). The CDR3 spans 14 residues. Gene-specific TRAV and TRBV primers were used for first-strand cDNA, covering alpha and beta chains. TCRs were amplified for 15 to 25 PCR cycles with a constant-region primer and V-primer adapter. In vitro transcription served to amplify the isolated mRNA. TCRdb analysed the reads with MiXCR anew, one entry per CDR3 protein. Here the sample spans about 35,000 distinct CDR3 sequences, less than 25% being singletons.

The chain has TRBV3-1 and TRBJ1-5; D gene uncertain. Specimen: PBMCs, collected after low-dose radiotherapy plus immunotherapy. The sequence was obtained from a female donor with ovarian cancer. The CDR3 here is CASSHRGSNQPQHF. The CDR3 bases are TGTGCCAGCAGCCACCGGGGAAGCAATCAGCCCCAGCATTTT.